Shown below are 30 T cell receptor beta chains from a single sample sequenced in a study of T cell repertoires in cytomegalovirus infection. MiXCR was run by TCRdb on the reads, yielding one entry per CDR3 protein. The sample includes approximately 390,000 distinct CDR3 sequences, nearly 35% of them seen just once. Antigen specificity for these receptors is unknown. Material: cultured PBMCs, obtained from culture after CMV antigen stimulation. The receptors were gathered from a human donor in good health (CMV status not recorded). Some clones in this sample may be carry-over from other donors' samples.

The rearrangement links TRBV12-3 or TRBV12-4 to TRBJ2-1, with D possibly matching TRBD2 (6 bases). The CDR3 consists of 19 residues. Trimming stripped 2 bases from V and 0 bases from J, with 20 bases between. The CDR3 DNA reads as TGTGCCAGCAGTTTAAGCCGTGGGGTAGCGGTAAGCTCCTACAATGAGCAGTTCTTC. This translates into CASSLSRGVAVSSYNEQFF.

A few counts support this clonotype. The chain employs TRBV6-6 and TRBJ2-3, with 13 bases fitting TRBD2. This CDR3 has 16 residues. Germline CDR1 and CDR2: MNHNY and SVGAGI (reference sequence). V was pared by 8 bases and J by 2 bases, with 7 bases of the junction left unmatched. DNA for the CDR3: TGTGCCAGCGGCCCCGGACTAGCGGGAGCCACAGATACGCAGTATTTT. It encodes CASGPGLAGATDTQYF.

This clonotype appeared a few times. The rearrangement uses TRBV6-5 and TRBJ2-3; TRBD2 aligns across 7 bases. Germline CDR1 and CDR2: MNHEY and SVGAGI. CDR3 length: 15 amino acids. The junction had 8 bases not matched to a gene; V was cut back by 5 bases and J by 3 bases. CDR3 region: CASSRSSGATDTQYF. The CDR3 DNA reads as TGTGCCAGCAGTCGGTCTAGCGGAGCAACAGATACGCAGTATTTT.

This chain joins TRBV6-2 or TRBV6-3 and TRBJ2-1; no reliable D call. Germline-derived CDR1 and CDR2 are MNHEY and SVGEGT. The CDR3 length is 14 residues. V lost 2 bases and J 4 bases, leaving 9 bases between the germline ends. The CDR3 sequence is CASSYGQPYNEQFF. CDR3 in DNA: TGTGCCAGCAGTTACGGCCAGCCTTACAATGAGCAGTTCTTC.

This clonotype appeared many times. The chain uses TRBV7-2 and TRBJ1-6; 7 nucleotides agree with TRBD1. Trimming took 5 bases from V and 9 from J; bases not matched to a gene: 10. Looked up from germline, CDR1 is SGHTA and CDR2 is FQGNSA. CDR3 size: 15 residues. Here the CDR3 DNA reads TGTGCCAGCAGCCTCCAGACAGGGACCGGTTCACCCCTCCACTTT. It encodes CASSLQTGTGSPLHF.

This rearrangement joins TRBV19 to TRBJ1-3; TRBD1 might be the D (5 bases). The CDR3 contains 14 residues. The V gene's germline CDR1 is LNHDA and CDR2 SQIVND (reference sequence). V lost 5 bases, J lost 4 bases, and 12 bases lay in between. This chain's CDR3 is CASSHGTVGNTIYF. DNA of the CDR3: TGTGCCAGTAGTCACGGGACGGTCGGAAACACCATATATTTT.

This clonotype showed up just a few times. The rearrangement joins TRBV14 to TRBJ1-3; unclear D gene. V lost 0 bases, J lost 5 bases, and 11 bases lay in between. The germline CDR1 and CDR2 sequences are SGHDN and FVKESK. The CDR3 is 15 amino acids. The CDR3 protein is CASSQDGPLRNTIYF. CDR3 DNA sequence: TGTGCCAGCAGCCAAGACGGGCCCCTGCGAAACACCATATATTTT.

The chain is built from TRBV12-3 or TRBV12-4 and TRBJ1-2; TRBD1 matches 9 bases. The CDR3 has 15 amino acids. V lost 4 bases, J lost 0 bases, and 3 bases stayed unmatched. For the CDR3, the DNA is TGTGCCAGCAGTTCCGGGACAGGGTCTAACTATGGCTACACCTTC. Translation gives CASSSGTGSNYGYTF.

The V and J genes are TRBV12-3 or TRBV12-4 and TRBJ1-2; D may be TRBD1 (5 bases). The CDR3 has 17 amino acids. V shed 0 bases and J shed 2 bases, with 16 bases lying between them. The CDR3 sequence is CASSLAGWGRANYGYTF. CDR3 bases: TGTGCCAGCAGTTTAGCGGGTTGGGGACGGGCAAACTATGGCTACACCTTC.

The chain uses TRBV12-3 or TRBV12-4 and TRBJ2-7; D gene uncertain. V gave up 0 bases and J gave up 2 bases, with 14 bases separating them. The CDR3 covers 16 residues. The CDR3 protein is CASSLAGPFVPYEQYF. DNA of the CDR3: TGTGCCAGCAGTTTAGCAGGACCCTTTGTCCCCTACGAGCAGTACTTC.

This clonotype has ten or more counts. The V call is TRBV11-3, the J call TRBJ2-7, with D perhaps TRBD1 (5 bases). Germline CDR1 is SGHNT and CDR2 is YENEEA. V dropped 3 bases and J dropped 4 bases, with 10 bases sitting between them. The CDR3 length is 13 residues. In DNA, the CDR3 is TGTGCCAGCAGCTTTACCCAGGGTTACGAGCAGTACGTC. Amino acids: CASSFTQGYEQYV.

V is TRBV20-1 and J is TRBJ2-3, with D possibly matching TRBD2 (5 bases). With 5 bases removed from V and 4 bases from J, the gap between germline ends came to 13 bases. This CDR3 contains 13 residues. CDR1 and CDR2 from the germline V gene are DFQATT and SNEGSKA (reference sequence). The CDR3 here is CSAPSSISDTQYF. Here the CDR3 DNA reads TGCAGTGCTCCATCTAGCATTTCAGATACGCAGTATTTT.

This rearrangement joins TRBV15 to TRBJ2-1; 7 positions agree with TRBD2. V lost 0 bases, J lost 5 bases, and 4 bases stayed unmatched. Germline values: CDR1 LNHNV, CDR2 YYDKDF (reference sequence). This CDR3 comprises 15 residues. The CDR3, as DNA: TGTGCCACCAGCAGAGATTTGGCGGGGGACAATGAGCAGTTCTTC. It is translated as CATSRDLAGDNEQFF.

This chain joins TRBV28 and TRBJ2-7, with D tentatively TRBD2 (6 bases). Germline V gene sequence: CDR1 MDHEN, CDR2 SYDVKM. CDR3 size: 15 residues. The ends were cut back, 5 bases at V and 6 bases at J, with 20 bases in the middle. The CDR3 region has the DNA TGTGCCAGCAGTCCTCTAGCGACGAGGGGTTCCGAGCAGTACGTC. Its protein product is CASSPLATRGSEQYV.

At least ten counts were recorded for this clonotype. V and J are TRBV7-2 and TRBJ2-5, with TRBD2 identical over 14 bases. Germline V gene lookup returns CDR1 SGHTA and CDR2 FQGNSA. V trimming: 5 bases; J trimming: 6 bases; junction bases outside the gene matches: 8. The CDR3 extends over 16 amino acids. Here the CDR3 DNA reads TGTGCCAGCAGCCCCCCGGGACTAGCGGGAGCGCAGACCCAGTACTTC. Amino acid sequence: CASSPPGLAGAQTQYF.

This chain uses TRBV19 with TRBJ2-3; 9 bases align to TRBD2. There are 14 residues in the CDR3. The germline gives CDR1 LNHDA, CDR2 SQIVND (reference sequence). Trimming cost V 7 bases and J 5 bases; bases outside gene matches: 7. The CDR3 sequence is CASKPSGTGDTQYF. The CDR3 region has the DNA TGTGCCAGTAAACCTAGCGGGACCGGAGATACGCAGTATTTT.

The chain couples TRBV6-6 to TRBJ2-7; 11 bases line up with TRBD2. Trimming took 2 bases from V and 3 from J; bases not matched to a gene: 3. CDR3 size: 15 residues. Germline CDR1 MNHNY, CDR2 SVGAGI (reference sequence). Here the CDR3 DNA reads TGTGCCAGCAGTTACCCCGGGACTAGCGGCTACGAGCAGTACTTC. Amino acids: CASSYPGTSGYEQYF.

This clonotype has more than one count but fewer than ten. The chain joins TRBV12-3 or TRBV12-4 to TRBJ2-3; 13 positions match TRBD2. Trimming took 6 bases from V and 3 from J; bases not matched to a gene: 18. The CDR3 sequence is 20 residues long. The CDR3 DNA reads TGTGCCAGCAGCCCGCCCGGACTAGCGGGAGATTGGATTACTACAGATACGCAGTATTTT. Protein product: CASSPPGLAGDWITTDTQYF.

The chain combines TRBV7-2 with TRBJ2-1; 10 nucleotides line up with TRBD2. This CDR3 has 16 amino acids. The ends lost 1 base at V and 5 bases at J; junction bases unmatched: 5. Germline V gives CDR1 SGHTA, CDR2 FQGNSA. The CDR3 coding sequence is TGTGCCAGCAGCTTAGTGGGGACTAGCGTCAACAATGAGCAGTTCTTC. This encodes CASSLVGTSVNNEQFF.

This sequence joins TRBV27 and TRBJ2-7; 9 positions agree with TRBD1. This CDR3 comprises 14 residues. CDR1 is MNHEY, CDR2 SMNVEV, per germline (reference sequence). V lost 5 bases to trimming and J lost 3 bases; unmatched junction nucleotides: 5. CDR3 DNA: TGTGCCAGCAGTGGGGGACAGGGCATCTACGAGCAGTACTTC. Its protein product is CASSGGQGIYEQYF.

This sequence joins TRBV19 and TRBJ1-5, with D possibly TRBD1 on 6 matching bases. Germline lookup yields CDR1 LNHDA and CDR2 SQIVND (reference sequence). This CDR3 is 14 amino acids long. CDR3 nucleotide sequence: TGTAGTGCGGGAACTCAGGGGATCCATCAGCCCCAGCATTTT. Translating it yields CSAGTQGIHQPQHF.

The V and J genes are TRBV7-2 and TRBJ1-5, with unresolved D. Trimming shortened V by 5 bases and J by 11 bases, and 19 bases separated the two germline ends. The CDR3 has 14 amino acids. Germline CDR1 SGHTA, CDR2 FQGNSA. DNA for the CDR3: TGTGCCAGCAGCCCTGGCGTGGGCGCCGCGGCCCAGCATTTT. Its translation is CASSPGVGAAAQHF.

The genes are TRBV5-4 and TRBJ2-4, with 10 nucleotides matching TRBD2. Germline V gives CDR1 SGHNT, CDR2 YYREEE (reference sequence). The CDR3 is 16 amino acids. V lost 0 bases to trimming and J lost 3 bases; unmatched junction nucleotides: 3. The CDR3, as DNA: TGTGCCAGCAGCTTGGGCCTAGCGGGAGACAAAAACATTCAGTACTTC. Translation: CASSLGLAGDKNIQYF.

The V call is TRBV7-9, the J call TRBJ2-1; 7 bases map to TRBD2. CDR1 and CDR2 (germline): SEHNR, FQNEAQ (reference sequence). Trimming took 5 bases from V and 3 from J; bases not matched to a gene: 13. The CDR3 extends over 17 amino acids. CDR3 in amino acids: CASSPPLGGSVYNEQFF. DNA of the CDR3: TGTGCCAGCAGCCCTCCACTTGGCGGGAGCGTCTACAATGAGCAGTTCTTC.

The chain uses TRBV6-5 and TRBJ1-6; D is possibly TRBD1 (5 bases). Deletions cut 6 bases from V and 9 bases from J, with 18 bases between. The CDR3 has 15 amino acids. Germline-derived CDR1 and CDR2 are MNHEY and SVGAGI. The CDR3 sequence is CASSRAGVGPSPLHF. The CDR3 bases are TGTGCCAGCAGCCGGGCAGGTGTGGGGCCTTCACCCCTCCACTTT.

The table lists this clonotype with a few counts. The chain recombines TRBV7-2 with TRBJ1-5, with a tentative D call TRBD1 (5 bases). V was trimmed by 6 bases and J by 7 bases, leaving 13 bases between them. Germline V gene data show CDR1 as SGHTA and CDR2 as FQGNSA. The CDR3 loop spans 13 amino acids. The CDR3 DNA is TGTGCCAGCAGTACAGGACGGCGACAGCCCCAGCATTTT. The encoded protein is CASSTGRRQPQHF.

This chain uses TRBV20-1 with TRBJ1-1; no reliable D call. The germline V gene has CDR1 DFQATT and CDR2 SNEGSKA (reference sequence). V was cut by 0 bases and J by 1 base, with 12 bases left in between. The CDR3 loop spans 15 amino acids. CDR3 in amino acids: CSARDPKRKNTEAFF. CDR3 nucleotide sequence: TGCAGTGCTAGAGATCCGAAAAGGAAGAACACTGAAGCTTTCTTT.

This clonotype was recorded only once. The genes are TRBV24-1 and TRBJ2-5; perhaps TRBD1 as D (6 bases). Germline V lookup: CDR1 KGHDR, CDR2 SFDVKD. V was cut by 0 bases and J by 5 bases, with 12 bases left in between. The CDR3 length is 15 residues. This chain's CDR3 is CATSDLARGGETQYF. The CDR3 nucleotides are TGTGCCACCAGTGATTTGGCCAGGGGCGGCGAGACCCAGTACTTC.

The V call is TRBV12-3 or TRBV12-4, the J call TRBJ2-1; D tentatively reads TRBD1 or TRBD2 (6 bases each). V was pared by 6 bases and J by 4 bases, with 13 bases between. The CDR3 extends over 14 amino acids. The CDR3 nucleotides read TGTGCCAGCAGAGGGGGACTTTCATACAATGAGCAGTTCTTC. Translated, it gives CASRGGLSYNEQFF.

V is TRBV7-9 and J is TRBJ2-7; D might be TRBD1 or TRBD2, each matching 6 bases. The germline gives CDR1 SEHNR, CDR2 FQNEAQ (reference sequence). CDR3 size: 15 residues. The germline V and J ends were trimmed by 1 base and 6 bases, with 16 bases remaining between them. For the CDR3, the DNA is TGTGCCAGCAGCTTAGGGGGGGCCCACCCGGGCGAGCAGTACTTC. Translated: CASSLGGAHPGEQYF.